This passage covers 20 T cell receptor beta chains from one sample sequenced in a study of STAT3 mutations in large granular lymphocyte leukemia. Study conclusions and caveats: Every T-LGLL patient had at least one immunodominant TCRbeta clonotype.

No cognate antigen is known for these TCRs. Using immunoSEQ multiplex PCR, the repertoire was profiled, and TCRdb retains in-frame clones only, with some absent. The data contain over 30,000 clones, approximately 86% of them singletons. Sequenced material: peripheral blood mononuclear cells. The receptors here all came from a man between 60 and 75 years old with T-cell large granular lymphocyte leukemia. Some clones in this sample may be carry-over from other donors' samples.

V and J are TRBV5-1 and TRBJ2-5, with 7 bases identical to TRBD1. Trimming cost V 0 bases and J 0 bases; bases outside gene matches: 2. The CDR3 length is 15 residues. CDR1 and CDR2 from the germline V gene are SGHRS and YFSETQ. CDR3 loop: CASSLAGGNQETQYF. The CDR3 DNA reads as TGCGCCAGCAGCTTGGCAGGGGGTAACCAAGAGACCCAGTACTTC.

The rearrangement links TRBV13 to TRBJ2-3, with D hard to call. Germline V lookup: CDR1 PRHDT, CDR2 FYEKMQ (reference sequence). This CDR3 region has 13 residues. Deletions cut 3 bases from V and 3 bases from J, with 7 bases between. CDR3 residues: CASSFGATDTQYF. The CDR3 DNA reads TGTGCCAGCAGCTTCGGCGCGACAGATACGCAGTATTTT.

The CDR3 loop is CASGGGLNEKLFF. The CDR3 DNA reads as TGCGCCAGCGGAGGAGGGCTCAATGAAAAACTGTTTTTT. The chain recombines TRBV5-1 with TRBJ1-4, with D unresolved. This CDR3 comprises 13 residues. The germline V gene encodes CDR1 SGHRS and CDR2 YFSETQ. V was clipped by 7 bases and J by 5 bases, with 12 bases between them.

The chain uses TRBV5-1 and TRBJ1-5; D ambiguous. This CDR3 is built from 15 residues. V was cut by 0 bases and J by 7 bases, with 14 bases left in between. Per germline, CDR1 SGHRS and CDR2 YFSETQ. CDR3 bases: TGCGCCAGCAGCTTGGTTCCGGCAGTAGGACAGCCCCAGCATTTT. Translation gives CASSLVPAVGQPQHF. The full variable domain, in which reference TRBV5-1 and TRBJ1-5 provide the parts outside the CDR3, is KAGVTQTPRYLIKTRGQQVTLSCSPISGHRSVSWYQQTPGQGLQFLFEYFSETQRNKGNFPGRFSGRQFSNSRSEMNVSTLELGDSALYLCASSLVPAVGQPQHFGDGTRLSIL.

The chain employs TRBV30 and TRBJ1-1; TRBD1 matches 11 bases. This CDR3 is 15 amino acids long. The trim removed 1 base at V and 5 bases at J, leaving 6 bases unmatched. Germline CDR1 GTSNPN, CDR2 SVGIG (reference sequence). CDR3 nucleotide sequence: TGTGCCTGGAGTGGACGGACAGGGGGCTCGACTGAAGCTTTCTTT. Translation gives CAWSGRTGGSTEAFF.

The CDR3 DNA sequence: TGTGCCAGCAGCTTAGGGACTAGCGGGAGTAGTTTTGGGACCCAGTACTTC. As protein: CASSLGTSGSSFGTQYF. The rearrangement links TRBV11-2 to TRBJ2-5, with 13 bases aligning to TRBD2. The CDR3 loop spans 17 amino acids. Germline CDR1 SGHAT, CDR2 FQNNGV. Losses at the gene ends were 1 base for V and 7 bases for J; bases not matched to a gene: 9.

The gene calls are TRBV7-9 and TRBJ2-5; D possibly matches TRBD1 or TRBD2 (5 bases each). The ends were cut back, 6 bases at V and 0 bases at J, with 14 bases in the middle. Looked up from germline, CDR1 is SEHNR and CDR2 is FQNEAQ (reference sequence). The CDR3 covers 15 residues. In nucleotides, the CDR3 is TGTGCCAGCAGGGTCTGGGACGGACACCAAGAGACCCAGTACTTC. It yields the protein CASRVWDGHQETQYF.

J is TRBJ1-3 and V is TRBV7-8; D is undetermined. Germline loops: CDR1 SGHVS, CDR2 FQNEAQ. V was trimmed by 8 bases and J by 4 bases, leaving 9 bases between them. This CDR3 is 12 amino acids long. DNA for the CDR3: TGTGCCAGCGGATTTCGGGGAAACACCATATATTTT. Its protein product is CASGFRGNTIYF. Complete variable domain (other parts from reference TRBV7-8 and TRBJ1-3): GAGVSQSPRYKVAKRGQDVALRCDPISGHVSLFWYQQALGQGPEFLTYFQNEAQLDKSGLPSDRFFAERPEGSVSTLKIQRTQQEDSAVYLCASGFRGNTIYFGEGSWLTVV.

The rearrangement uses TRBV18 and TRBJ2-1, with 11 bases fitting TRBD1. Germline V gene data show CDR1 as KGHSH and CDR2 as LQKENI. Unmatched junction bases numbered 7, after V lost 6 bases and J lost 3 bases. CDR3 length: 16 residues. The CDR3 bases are TGTGCCAGCTCCCTAACCGGGACAGGGGGCTACAATGAGCAGTTCTTC. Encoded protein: CASSLTGTGGYNEQFF.

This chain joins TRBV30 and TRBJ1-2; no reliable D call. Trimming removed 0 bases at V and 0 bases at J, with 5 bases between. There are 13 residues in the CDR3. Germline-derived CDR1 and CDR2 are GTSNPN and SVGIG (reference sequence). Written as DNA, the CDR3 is TGTGCCTGGAGTGTGGAAGCTAACTATGGCTACACCTTC. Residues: CAWSVEANYGYTF. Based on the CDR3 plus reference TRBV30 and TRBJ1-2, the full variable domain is SQTIHQWPATLVQPVGSPLSLECTVEGTSNPNLYWYRQAAGRGLQLLFYSVGIGQISSEVPQNLSASRPQDRQFILSSKKLLLSDSGFYLCAWSVEANYGYTFGSGTRLTVV.

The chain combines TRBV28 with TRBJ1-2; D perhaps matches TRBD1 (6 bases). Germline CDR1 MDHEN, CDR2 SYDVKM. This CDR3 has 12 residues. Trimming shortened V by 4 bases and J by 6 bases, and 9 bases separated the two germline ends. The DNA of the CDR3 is TGTGCCAGCAGTTACGAGGGGGATGGCTACACCTTC. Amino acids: CASSYEGDGYTF.

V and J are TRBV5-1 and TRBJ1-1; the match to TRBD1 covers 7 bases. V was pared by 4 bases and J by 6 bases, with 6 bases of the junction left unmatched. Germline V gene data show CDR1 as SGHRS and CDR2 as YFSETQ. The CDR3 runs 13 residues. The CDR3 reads CASSAGTASEAFF. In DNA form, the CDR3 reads TGCGCCAGCAGCGCAGGGACAGCGTCTGAAGCTTTCTTT.

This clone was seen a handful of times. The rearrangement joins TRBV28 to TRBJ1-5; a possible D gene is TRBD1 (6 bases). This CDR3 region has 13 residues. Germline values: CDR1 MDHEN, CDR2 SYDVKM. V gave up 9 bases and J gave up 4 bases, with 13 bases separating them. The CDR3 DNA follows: TGTGCCAGTCGCAAGCAGGGGAATCAGCCCCAGCATTTT. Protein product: CASRKQGNQPQHF.

In DNA, the CDR3 is TGCAGCGTTGAACCCGGAGAGACCCAGTACTTC. Translated, it gives CSVEPGETQYF. V gene TRBV29-1 combines with J gene TRBJ2-5; D is undetermined. CDR3 size: 11 residues. Trimming shortened V by 2 bases and J by 4 bases, and 5 bases separated the two germline ends. CDR1 and CDR2 from the germline V gene are SQVTM and ANQGSEA.

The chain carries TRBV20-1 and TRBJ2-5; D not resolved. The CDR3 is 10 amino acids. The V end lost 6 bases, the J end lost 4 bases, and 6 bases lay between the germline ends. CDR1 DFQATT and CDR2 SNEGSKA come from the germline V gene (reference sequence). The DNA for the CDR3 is TGCAGTGCCTCCTTAGAGACCCAGTACTTC. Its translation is CSASLETQYF.

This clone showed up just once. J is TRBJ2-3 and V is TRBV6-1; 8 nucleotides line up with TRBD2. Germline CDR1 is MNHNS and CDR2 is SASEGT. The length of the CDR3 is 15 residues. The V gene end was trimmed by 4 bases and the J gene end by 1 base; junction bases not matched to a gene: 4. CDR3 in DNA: TGTGCCAGCAGTGTAAGCGGGAGCGGCACAGATACGCAGTATTTT. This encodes CASSVSGSGTDTQYF.

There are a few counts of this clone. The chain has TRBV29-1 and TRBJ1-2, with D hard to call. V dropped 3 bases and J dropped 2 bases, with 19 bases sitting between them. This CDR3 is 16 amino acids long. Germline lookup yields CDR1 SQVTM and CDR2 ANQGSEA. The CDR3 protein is CSVDLPSFGENYGYTF. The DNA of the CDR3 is TGCAGCGTTGACCTCCCCTCCTTTGGAGAAAACTATGGCTACACCTTC.

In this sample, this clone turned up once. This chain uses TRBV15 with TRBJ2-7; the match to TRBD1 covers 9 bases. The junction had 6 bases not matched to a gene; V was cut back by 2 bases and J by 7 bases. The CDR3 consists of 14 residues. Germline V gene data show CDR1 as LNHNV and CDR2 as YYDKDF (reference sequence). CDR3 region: CATSRRDRVGEQYF. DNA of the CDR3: TGTGCCACCAGCAGACGGGACAGGGTGGGAGAGCAGTACTTC.

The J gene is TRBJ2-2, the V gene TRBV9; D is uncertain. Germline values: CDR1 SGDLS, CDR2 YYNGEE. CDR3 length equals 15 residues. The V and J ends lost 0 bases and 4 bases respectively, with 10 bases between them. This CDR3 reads CASSVAPVGTGELFF. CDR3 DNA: TGTGCCAGCAGCGTAGCTCCCGTGGGCACCGGGGAGCTGTTTTTT. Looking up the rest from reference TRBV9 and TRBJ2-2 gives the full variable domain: DSGVTQTPKHLITATGQRVTLRCSPRSGDLSVYWYQQSLDQGLQFLIQYYNGEERAKGNILERFSAQQFPDLHSELNLSSLELGDSALYFCASSVAPVGTGELFFGEGSRLTVL.

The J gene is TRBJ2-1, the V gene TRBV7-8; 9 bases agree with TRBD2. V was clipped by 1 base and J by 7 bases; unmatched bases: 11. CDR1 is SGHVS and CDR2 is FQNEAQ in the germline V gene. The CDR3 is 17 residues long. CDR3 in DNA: TGTGCCAGCAGCTTAGAGATTAGCGGGAGTAGTTGGAATGAGCAGTTCTTC. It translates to CASSLEISGSSWNEQFF.